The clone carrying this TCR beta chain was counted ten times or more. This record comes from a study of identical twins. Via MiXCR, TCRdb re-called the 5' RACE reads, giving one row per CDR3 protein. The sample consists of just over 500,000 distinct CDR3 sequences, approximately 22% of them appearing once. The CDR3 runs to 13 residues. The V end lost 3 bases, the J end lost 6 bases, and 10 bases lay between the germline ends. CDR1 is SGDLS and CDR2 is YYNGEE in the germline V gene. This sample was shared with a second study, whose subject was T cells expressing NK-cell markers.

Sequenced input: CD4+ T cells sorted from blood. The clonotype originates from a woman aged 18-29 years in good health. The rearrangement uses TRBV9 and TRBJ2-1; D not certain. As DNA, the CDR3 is TGTGCCAGCAGCGCCTTTCCTACCAATGAGCAGTTCTTC. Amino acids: CASSAFPTNEQFF.